The source of this T cell receptor (beta chain) is a study of CD4+ T cells in melanoma. Overall study results and limits: A reported correlation linked neoantigen-specific CD4+ T cells to CD8+, macrophage and B cell function. Neoantigen-specific CD4+ T cells in melanoma reportedly had diverse differentiation states.

This clone was found once. As yet, its antigen is unknown. Germline V gives CDR1 MDHEN, CDR2 SYDVKM. V was cut by 9 bases and J by 4 bases, with 18 bases left in between. The CDR3 runs to 14 residues. Sequenced by immunoSEQ multiplex PCR; TCRdb stores in-frame clones only, minus some. The sample holds about 21,000 clones, approximately 80% seen once. The clonotype originates from a human donor with melanoma. The chain joins TRBV28 to TRBJ2-5; D is possibly TRBD2 (7 bases). The sequenced sample consisted of cells from a culture (not recorded whether cultured in vitro). This chain's CDR3 is CASSESGGRETQYF. The CDR3 region has the DNA TGTGCCAGTTCGGAGTCGGGGGGCCGAGAGACCCAGTACTTC.